This TCR beta chain was sequenced for a study of shared clonotypes between healthy human individuals. The CDR3 is made up of 13 amino acids. Trimming removed 7 bases from V and 2 bases from J, with 11 bases in between. Germline V lookup: CDR1 LGHNT, CDR2 FRNRAP. CD4+ cells yielded CD45RA+ naive and CD45RA-negative memory subsets. Sequencing used immunoSEQ multiplex PCR; TCRdb keeps in-frame clones, though not all of them. The table includes about 300,000 clones, approximately 74% detected once. This receptor was taken from a man aged 25-40 years in good health. Source material: memory CD4+ T cells sorted from blood. Indicated subset: CD45RA-negative fraction. V and J are TRBV12-5 and TRBJ1-1; D may be TRBD1 (5 bases). The DNA of the CDR3 is TGTGCTAGTGCCCGACAGTCCAACACTGAAGCTTTCTTT. Translation: CASARQSNTEAFF.